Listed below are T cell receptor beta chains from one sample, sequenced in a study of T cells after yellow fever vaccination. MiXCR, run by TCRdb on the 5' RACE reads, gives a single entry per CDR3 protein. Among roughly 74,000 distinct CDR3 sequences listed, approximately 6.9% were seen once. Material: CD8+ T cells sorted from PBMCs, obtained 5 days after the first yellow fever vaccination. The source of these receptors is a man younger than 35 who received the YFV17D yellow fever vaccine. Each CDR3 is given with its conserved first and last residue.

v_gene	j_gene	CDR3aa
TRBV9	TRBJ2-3	CASSVLAYSSTDTQYF
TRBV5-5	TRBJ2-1	CASNQPGYEQFF
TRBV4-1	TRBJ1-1	CASSQGTGMNTEAFF
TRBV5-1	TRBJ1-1	CASTERGYTEAFF
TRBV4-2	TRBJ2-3	CASSQEGRGTSTDTQYF
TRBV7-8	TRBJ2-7	CASSPWAGNSYEQYF
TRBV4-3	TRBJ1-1	CASSQEDSLNTEAFF
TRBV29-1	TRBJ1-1	CSVETGDTEAFF
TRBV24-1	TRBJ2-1	CATSLLHEQFF
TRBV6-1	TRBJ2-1	CASSPRSEAEQFF
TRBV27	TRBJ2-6	CASTAQGRAGANVLTF
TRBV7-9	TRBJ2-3	CASSLALGQGLYSSTDTQYF
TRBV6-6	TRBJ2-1	CATGVSSYNEQFF
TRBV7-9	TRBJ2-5	CASSLPLAGVNQETQYF
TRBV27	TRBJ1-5	CASSPARTGGDQPQHF
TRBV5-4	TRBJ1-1	CASSSTDYRGLNTEAFF
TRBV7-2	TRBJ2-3	CASSLLAGTTTDTQYF
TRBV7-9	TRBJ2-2	CASSLPRGGYTGELFF
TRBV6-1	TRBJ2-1	CASSPNLRGFYNEQFF
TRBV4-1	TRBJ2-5	CASSPLTSGGFGTQYF
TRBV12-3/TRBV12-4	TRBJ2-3	CASNQKRGDTQYF
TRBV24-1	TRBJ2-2	CATSENPNTGELFF
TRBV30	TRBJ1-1	CAWSEGARTEAFF
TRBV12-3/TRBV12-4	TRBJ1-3	CASSLVGTGGPGNTIYF
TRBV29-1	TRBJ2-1	CSVDVASGGASYNEQFF
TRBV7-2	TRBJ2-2	CASSSPRPGELFF
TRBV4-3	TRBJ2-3	CASSQGPGTPPGDTQYF
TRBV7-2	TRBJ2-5	CASSLVSSGGEETQYF
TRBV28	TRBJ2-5	CASTPPGLAGGGGAQYF
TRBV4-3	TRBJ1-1	CASSQGQFMNTEAFF
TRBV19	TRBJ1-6	CASTPDSYNSPLHF
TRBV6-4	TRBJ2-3	CASSESLERTDTQYF
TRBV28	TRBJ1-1	CASSSSTAVEAFF
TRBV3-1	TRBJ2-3	CASSPDQGMTDTQYF
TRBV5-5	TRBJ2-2	CASSLGDGGLGGELFF
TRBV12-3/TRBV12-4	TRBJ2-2	CASSMIRPVGLFF
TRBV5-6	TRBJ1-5	CASSLGSGYQPQHF
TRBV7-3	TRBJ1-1	CASSLGGGLNTEAFF
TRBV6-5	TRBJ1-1	CASSLMGTEAFF
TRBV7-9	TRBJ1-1	CASSLVLGGITDEAFF
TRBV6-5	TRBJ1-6	CASSISRTPGSPLHF